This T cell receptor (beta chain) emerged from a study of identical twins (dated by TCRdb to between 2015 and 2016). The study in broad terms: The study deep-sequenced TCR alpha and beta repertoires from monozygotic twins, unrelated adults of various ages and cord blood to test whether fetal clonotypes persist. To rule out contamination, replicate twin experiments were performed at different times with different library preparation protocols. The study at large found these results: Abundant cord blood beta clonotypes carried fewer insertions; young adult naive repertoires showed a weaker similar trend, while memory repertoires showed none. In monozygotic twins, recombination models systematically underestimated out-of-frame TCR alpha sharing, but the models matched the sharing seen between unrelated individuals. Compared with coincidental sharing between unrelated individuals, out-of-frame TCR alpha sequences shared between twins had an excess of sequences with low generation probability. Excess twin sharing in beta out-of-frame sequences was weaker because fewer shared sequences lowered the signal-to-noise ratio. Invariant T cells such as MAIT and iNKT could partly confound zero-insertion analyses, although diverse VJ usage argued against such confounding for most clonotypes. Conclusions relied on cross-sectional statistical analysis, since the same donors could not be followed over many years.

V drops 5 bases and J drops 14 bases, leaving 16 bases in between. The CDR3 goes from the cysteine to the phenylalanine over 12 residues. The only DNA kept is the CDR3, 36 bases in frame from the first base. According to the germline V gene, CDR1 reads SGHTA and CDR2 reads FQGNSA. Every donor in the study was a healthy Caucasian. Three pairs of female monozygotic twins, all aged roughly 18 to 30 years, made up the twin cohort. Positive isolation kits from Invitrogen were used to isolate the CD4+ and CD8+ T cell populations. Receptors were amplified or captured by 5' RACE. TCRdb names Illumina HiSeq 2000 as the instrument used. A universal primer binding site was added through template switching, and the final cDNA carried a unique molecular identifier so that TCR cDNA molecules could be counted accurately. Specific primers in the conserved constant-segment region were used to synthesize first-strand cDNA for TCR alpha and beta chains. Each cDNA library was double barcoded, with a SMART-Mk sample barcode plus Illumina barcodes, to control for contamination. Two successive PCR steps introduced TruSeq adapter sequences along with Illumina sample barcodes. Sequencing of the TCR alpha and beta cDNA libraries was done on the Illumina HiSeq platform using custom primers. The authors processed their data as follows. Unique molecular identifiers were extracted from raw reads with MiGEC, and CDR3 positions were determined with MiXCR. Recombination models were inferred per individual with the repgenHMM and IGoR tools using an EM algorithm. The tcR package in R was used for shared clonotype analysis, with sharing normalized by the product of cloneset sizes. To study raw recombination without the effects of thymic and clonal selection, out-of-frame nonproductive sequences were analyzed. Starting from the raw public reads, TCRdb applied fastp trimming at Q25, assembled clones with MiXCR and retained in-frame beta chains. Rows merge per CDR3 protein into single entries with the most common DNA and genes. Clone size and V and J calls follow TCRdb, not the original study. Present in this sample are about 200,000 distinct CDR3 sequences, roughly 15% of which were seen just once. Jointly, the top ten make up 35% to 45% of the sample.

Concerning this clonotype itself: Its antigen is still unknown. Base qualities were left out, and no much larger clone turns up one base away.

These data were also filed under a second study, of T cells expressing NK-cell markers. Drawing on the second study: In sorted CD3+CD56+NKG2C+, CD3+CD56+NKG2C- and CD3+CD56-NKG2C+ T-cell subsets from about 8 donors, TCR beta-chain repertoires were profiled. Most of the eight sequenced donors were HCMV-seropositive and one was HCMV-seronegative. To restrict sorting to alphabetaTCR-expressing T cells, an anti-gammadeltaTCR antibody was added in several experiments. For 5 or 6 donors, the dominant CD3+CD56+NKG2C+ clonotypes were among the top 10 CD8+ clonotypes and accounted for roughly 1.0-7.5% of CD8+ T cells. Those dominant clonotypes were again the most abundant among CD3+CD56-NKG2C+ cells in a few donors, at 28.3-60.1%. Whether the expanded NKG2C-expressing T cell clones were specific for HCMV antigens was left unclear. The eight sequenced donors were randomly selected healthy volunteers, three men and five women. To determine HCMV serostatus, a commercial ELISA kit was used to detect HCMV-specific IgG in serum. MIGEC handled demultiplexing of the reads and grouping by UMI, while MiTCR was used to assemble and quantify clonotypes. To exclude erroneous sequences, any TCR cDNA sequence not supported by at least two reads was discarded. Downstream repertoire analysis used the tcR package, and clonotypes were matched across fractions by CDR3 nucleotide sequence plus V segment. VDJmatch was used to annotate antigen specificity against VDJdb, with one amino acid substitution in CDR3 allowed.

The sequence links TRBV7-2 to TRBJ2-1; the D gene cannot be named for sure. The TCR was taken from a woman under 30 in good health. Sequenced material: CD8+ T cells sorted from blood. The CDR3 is CASSPLLGREFF. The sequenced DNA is TGTGCCAGCAGCCCCCTTCTAGGTAGGGAGTTCTTC.